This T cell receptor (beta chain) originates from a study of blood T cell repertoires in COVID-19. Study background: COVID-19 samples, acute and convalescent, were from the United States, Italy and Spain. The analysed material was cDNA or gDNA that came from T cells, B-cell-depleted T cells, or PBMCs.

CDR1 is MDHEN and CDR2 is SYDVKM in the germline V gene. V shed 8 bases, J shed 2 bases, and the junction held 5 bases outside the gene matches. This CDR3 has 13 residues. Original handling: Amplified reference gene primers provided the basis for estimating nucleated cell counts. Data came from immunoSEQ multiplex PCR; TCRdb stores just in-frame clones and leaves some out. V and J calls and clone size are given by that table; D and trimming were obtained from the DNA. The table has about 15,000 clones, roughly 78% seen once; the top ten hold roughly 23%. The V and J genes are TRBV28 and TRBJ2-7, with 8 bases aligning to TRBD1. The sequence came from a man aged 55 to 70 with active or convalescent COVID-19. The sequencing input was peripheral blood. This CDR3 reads CASAGDRTYEQYF. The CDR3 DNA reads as TGTGCCAGCGCCGGGGACAGGACCTACGAGCAGTACTTC.